What follows describes a single T cell receptor beta chain. Its specificity is unknown. This CDR3 spans 14 amino acids. V lost 7 bases and J lost 2; bases outside the gene matches: 9. Germline loops: CDR1 SQVTM, CDR2 ANQGSEA. Assay used: immunoSEQ multiplex PCR; TCRdb lists only in-frame clones, some missing. Of more than 3,000 clones in the sample, about a fifth were seen once. The sample belongs to a study of T cells in localized non-small cell lung cancer. Study-level points and caveats: Longer overall survival was seen with higher T cell density measured in blood. Analysis by sequencing included only one tumor region, so heterogeneity remains possible. Uninvolved nearby lung showed the greatest T cell clonality, exceeding that found in tumor.

The sequencing used lung tumor tissue, collected before any cancer treatment. The sequence was obtained from a woman aged 40-69 years with stage III squamous cell lung carcinoma. The chain links TRBV29-1 to TRBJ1-1; TRBD1 aligns across 8 bases. CDR3 loop: CSGSTGVGNTEAFF. DNA of the CDR3: TGCAGCGGTTCGACAGGGGTAGGAAACACTGAAGCTTTCTTT. The variable domain in full, completed from reference TRBV29-1 and TRBJ1-1, reads SAVISQKPSRDICQRGTSLTIQCQVDSQVTMMFWYRQQPGQSLTLIATANQGSEATYESGFVIDKFPISRPNLTFSTLTVSNMSPEDSSIYLCSGSTGVGNTEAFFGQGTRLTVV.